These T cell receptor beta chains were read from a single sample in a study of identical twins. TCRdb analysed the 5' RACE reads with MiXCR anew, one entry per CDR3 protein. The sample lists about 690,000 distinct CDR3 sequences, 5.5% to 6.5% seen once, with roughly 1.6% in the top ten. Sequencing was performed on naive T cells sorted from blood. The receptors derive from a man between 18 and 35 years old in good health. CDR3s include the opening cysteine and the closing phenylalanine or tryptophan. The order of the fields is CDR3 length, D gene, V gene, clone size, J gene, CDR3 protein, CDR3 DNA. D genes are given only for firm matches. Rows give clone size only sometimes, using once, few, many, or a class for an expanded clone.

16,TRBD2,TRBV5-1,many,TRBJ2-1,CASSLAAPSGKYEQFF,TGCGCCAGCAGCTTGGCGGCGCCTAGCGGGAAGTATGAGCAGTTCTTC
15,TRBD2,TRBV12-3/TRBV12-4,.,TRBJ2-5,CASSFWLAGAETQYF,TGTGCCAGCAGTTTTTGGCTAGCGGGTGCGGAGACCCAGTACTTC
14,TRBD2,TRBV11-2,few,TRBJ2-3,CASSLDLAGGTLYF,TGTGCCAGCAGCTTAGACCTAGCGGGAGGGACGCTGTATTTT
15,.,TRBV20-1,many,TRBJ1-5,CSARDKKWAVQPQHF,TGCAGTGCTAGAGATAAGAAATGGGCAGTGCAGCCCCAGCATTTT
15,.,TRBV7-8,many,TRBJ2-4,CASSATGVRRVIQYF,TGTGCCAGCAGCGCCACAGGGGTCAGGAGGGTCATTCAGTACTTC
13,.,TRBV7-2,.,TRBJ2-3,CASSFVGPDTQYF,TGTGCCAGCAGCTTTGTAGGGCCAGATACGCAGTATTTT
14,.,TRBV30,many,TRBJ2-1,CAWMDSRSNNEQFF,TGTGCCTGGATGGACAGCAGGTCAAACAATGAGCAGTTCTTC
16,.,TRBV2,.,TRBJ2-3,CASSEIRQISTDTQYF,TGTGCCAGCAGTGAGATCCGACAGATTAGCACAGATACGCAGTATTTT
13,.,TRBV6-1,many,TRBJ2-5,CASHSEWKETQYF,TGTGCCAGTCACAGTGAGTGGAAAGAGACCCAGTACTTC
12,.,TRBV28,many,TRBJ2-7,CASSAPPYEQYF,TGTGCCAGCAGCGCGCCTCCCTACGAGCAGTACTTC
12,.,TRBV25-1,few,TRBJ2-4,CASSEYENIQYF,TGTGCCAGCAGTGAATACGAAAACATTCAGTACTTC
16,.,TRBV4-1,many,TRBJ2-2,CASSQAAGVNTGELFF,TGCGCCAGCAGCCAAGCCGCCGGGGTGAACACCGGGGAGCTGTTTTTT
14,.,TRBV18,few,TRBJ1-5,CASSPGVSNQPQHF,TGTGCCAGCTCACCAGGGGTCAGCAATCAGCCCCAGCATTTT
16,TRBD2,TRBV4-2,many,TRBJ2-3,CASSPALASSTDTQYF,TGTGCCAGCAGCCCAGCACTAGCGTCTAGCACAGATACGCAGTATTTT
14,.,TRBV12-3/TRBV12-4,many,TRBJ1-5,CASSRDNLNQPQHF,TGTGCCAGCTCACGCGACAATCTCAATCAGCCCCAGCATTTT
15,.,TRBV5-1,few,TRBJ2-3,CASSLDSPLMDTQYF,TGCGCCAGCAGCTTGGACTCCCCTCTAATGGATACGCAGTATTTT
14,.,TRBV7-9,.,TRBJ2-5,CASRGGLTQETQYF,TGTGCCAGCAGAGGGGGTCTCACCCAAGAGACCCAGTACTTC
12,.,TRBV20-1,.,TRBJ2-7,CSTTVMSGEQYF,TGCAGTACTACCGTCATGTCGGGCGAGCAGTACTTC
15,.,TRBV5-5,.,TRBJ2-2,CASSFWQRNTGELFF,TGTGCCAGCAGCTTCTGGCAGAGGAACACCGGGGAGCTGTTTTTT
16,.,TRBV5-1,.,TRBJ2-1,CASSPQAASSYNEQFF,TGCGCCAGCAGCCCTCAAGCGGCGAGCTCCTACAATGAGCAGTTCTTC
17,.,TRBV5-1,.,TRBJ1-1,CASRRPDSGTMNTEAFF,TGCGCCAGCAGGAGACCCGACTCAGGGACCATGAACACTGAAGCTTTCTTT
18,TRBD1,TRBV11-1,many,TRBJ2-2,CASSFSPDRVDLTGELFF,TGTGCCAGCAGCTTCTCCCCGGACAGGGTCGATTTGACCGGGGAGCTGTTTTTT
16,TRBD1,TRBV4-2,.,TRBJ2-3,CASSQGSGQATDTQYF,TGTGCCAGCAGCCAAGGTTCTGGACAGGCCACAGATACGCAGTATTTT
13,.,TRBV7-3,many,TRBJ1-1,CASSSQGGTEAFF,TGTGCCAGCAGCTCACAGGGTGGCACTGAAGCTTTCTTT
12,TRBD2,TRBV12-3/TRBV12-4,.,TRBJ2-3,CASSTGLASQYF,TGTGCCAGCAGTACGGGACTAGCGTCGCAGTATTTT
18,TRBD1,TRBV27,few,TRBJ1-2,CASSLRRDRGHTHYGYTF,TGTGCCAGCAGTTTACGCCGGGACAGGGGGCATACTCACTATGGCTACACCTTC
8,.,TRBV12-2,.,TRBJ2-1,CSRNEQFF,TGTTCGCGGAATGAGCAGTTCTTC
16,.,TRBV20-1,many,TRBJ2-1,CSAIWSVREPYDEQFF,TGCAGTGCTATCTGGTCGGTGAGGGAGCCTTACGATGAGCAGTTCTTC
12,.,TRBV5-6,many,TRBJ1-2,CARKRWEYGYTF,TGTGCCAGGAAAAGATGGGAATACGGCTACACCTTC
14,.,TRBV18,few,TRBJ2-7,CASSPAGGGHEQYF,TGTGCCAGCTCACCAGCAGGGGGAGGGCACGAGCAGTACTTC
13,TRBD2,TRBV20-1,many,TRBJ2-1,CSAALAAGDEQFF,TGCAGTGCTGCCTTGGCCGCGGGAGACGAGCAGTTCTTC
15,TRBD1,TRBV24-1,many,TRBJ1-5,CATSDSGQGYQPQHF,TGTGCCACCAGTGATTCCGGACAGGGGTATCAGCCCCAGCATTTT
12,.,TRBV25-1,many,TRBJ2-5,CASSGGRETQYF,TGTGCCAGCAGTGGAGGCCGAGAGACCCAGTACTTC
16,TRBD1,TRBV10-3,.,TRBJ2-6,CAISPGTGAGANVLTF,TGTGCCATCAGTCCCGGGACAGGGGCCGGGGCCAACGTCCTGACTTTC
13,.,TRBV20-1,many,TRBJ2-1,CSARAGFGNEQFF,TGCAGTGCTAGAGCAGGGTTCGGCAATGAGCAGTTCTTC
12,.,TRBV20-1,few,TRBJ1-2,CSAPPRASGYTF,TGCAGTGCCCCCCCCCGAGCGAGTGGCTACACCTTC